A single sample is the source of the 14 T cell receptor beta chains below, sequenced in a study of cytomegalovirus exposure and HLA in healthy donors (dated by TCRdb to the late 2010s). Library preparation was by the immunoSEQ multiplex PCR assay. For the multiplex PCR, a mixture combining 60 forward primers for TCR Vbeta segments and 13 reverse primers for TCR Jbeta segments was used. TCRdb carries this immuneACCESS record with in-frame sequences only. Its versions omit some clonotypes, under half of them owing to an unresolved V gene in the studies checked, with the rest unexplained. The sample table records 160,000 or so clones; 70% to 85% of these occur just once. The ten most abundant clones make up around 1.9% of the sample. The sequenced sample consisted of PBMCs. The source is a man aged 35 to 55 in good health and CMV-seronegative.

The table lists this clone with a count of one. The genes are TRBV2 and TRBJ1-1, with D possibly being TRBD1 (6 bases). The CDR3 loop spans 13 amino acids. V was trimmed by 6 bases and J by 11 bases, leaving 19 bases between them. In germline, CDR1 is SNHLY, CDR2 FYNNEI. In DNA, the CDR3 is TGTGCCAGCAGCAATACCGGGACATTCAGTGCTTTCTTT. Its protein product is CASSNTGTFSAFF. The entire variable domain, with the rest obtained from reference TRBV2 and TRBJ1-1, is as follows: EPEVTQTPSHQVTQMGQEVILRCVPISNHLYFYWYRQILGQKVEFLVSFYNNEISEKSEIFDDQFSVERPDGSNFTLKIRSTKLEDSAMYFCASSNTGTFSAFFGQGTRLTVV.

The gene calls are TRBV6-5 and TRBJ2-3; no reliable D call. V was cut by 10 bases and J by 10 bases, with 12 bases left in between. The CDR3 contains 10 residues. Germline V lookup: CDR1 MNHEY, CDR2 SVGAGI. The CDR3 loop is CATFQESQYF. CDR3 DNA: TGTGCCACTTTCCAGGAATCGCAGTATTTT.

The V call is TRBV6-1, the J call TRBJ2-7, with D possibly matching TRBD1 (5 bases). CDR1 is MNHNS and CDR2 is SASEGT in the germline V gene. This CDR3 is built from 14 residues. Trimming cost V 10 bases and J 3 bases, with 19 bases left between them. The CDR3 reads CATDLSLGHYEQYF. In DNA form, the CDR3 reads TGTGCCACCGACTTGTCCCTAGGACACTACGAGCAGTACTTC.

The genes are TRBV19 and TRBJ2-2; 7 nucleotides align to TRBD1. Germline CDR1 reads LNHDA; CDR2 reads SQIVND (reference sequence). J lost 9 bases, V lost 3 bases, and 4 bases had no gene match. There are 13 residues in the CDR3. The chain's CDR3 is CASSIDRVRELFF. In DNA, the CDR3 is TGTGCCAGTAGTATTGACAGGGTTCGGGAGCTGTTTTTT.

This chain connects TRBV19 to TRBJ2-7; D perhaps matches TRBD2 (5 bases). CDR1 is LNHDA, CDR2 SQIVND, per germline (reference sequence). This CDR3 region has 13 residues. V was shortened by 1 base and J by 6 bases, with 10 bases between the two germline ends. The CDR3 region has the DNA TGTGCCAGTAGTATAGCGGGGATTTCCGAGCAGTACTTC. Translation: CASSIAGISEQYF.

CDR3 sequence (DNA): TGTGCCAGCAGCTTGGGGGCTAGCGGGAGCGCAGGGGAGACCCAGTACTTC. Protein product: CASSLGASGSAGETQYF. The chain couples TRBV5-5 to TRBJ2-5, with 10 bases matching TRBD2. The CDR3 has 17 residues. Looked up from germline, CDR1 is SGHKS and CDR2 is YYEKEE (reference sequence). The V gene end was trimmed by 0 bases and the J gene end by 5 bases; junction bases not matched to a gene: 10.

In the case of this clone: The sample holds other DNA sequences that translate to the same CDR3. CDR3 amino acids: CASSLRGTDTQYF. The CDR3 DNA reads TGTGCCAGCAGCTTGCGGGGCACAGATACGCAGTATTTT. V and J are TRBV5-4 and TRBJ2-3; no definite D call. Between the trimmed V and J ends, which lost 1 base and 1 base, there was a span of 4 bases. The CDR3 has 13 residues. From germline, CDR1 is SGHNT and CDR2 YYREEE (reference sequence).

The CDR3 here is CASNTVGLVTTDTQYF. The CDR3 DNA reads as TGTGCCAGCAATACGGTAGGACTAGTAACAACAGATACGCAGTATTTT. This chain links TRBV6-6 with TRBJ2-3, with 7 bases aligning to TRBD2. Germline CDR1 and CDR2: MNHNY and SVGAGI (reference sequence). This CDR3 is built from 16 residues. Trimming cost V 7 bases and J 3 bases; bases outside gene matches: 13.

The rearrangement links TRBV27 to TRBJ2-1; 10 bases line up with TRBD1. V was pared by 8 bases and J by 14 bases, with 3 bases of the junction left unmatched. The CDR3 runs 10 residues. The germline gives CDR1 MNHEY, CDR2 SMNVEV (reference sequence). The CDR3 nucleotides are TGTGCCAGCGGACAGGGGGAAAAGTTCTTC. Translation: CASGQGEKFF.

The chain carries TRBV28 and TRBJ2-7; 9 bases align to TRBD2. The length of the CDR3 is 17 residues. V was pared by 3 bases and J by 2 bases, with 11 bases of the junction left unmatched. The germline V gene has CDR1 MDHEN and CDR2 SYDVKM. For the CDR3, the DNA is TGTGCCAGCAGTTTCGAGCGGGAGGACCGTACTCCCTACGAGCAGTACTTC. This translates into CASSFEREDRTPYEQYF. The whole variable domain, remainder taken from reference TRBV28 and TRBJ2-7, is DVKVTQSSRYLVKRTGEKVFLECVQDMDHENMFWYRQDPGLGLRLIYFSYDVKMKEKGDIPEGYSVSREKKERFSLILESASTNQTSMYLCASSFEREDRTPYEQYFGPGTRLTVT.

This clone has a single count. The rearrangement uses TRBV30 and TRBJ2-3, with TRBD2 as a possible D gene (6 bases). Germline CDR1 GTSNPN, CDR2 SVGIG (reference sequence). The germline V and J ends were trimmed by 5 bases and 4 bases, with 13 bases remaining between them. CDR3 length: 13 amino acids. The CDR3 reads CAWELAPADTQYF. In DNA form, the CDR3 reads TGTGCCTGGGAACTAGCCCCGGCAGATACGCAGTATTTT.

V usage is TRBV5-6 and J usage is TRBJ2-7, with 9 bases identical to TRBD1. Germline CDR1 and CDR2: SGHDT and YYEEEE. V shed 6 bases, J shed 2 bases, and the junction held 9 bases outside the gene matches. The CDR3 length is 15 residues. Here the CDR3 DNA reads TGTGCCAGCACCAGTACCCGGGACAGGGCCTACGAGCAGTACTTC. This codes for CASTSTRDRAYEQYF.

CDR3 DNA: TGTGCCAGCAGACTGACTAGCTCCTACGAGCAGTACTTC. Residues: CASRLTSSYEQYF. This sequence joins TRBV6-6 and TRBJ2-7; TRBD2 might be the D (6 bases). Trimming cost V 6 bases and J 0 bases, with 9 bases left between them. Germline V gene sequence: CDR1 MNHNY, CDR2 SVGAGI (reference sequence). There are 13 residues in the CDR3.

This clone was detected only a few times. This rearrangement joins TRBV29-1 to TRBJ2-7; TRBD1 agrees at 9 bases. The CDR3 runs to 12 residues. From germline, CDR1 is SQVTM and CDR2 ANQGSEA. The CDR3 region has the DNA TGCAGTCGGCCGGACAGGGGCTACGAGCAGTACTTC. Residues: CSRPDRGYEQYF.